This T cell receptor beta chain was documented in a study of T cells of healthy individuals. TCRdb reprocessed the 5' RACE reads via MiXCR and lists one record per CDR3 protein. The sample holds 75,000 to 95,000 distinct CDR3 sequences, roughly 5% seen once. Germline lookup yields CDR1 LGHNT and CDR2 FRNRAP. Trimming removed 7 bases from V and 1 base from J, with 19 bases in between. The CDR3 length is 16 residues. This clonotype was observed at least ten times. The chain links TRBV12-5 to TRBJ1-1; tentatively, D is TRBD1 (5 bases). The sequence derives from a female donor in good health. The CDR3 region is CASVISRSGQNTEAFF. DNA for the CDR3: TGTGCTAGTGTCATCTCAAGGTCGGGGCAGAACACTGAAGCTTTCTTT.